This TCR beta chain came from a study of neurological immune-mediated disorders. This sample's time point: longitudinal time-point 1 (baseline). Broader study findings: No sharing of CDR3 amino acid sequences was observed among expanded clones across subjects, suggesting private repertoires in all groups.

Synthesis of cDNA used 5'RACE (with 10-nucleotide random UMIs). A single record per CDR3 protein comes from TCRdb applying MiXCR to the 5' RACE reads. The repertoire holds around 60,000 distinct CDR3 sequences, around 11% seen once, with about 6.6% in the top ten. This clonotype was detected a few times. Antigen unknown. V was cut by 4 bases and J by 5 bases, with 11 bases left in between. CDR3 length: 13 residues. Germline V gives CDR1 SGHTA, CDR2 FQGNSA. J is TRBJ2-5 and V is TRBV7-2; D ambiguous. The source material was PBMCs. The clonotype was recovered from a male donor with HTLV-1-associated myelopathy (HAM/TSP). CDR3 nucleotides: TGTGCCAGCAGCTCGGAACCTAGGGAGACCCAGTACTTC. Translating gives CASSSEPRETQYF.